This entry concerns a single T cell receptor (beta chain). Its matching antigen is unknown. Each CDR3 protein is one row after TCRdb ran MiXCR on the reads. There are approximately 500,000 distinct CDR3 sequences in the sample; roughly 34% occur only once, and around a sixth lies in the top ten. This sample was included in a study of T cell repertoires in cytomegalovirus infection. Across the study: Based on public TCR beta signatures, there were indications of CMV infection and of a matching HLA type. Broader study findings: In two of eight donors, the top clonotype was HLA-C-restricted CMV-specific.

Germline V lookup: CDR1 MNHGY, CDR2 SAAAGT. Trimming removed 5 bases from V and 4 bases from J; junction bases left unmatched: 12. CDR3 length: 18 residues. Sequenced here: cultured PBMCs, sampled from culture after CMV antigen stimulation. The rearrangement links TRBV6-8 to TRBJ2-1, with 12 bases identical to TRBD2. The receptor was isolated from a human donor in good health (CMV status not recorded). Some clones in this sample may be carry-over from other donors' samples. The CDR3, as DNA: TGTGCCAGCAGTCCGGTACCCCCCGGGACTAGCGGGTACAATGAGCAGTTCTTC. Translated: CASSPVPPGTSGYNEQFF.